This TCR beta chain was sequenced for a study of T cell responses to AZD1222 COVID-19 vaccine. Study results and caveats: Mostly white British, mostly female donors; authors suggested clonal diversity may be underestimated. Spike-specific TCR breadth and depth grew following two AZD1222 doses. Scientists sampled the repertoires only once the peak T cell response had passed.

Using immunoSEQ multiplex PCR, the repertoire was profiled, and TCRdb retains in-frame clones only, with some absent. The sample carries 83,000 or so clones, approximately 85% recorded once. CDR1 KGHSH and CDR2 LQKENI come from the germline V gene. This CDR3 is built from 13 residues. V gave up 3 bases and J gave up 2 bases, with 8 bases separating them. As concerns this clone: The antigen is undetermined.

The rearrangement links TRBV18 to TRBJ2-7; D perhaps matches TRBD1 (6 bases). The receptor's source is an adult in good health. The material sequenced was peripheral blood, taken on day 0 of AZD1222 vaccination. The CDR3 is CASSPGQPYEQYF. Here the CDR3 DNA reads TGTGCCAGCTCACCTGGACAGCCCTACGAGCAGTACTTC.